The 30 T cell receptor beta chains below come from one sample, sequenced in a study of shared clonotypes between healthy human individuals. The repertoire was sequenced with immunoSEQ multiplex PCR; TCRdb's copy has only in-frame clones and lacks some. Among millions of clones listed, less than 95% were seen once. CD45RO negativity and positive selection for CCR7 defined naive CD8 cells, a population that excluded terminally differentiated effector memory CD45RA+ cells. The sample comprised naive CD8+ T cells sorted from blood. The receptors shown here come from a man aged 18 to 30 in good health.

The chain joins TRBV27 to TRBJ2-3; maybe TRBD1 (8 bases). Germline V gene data show CDR1 as MNHEY and CDR2 as SMNVEV (reference sequence). Deletions cut 6 bases from V and 5 bases from J, with 15 bases between. The CDR3 runs to 14 residues. The CDR3 sequence: CASRQDREGDTQYF. In nucleotides, the CDR3 is TGTGCCAGCAGACAGGACAGGGAGGGAGATACGCAGTATTTT.

This chain links TRBV5-1 with TRBJ2-1; no firm D call. Germline CDR1 SGHRS, CDR2 YFSETQ. The CDR3 has 11 residues. Deletions cut 7 bases from V and 2 bases from J, with 4 bases between. The CDR3: CASHTYNEQFF. The CDR3 DNA reads as TGCGCCAGCCACACCTACAATGAGCAGTTCTTC.

The V call is TRBV13, the J call TRBJ2-5; 9 nucleotides agree with TRBD2. Germline lookup yields CDR1 PRHDT and CDR2 FYEKMQ (reference sequence). This CDR3 comprises 18 residues. The trim removed 2 bases at V and 0 bases at J, leaving 10 bases unmatched. The CDR3 loop is CASSLNRRASGDQETQYF. The CDR3 bases are TGTGCCAGCAGCTTAAATAGAAGGGCTAGCGGGGACCAAGAGACCCAGTACTTC.

The chain uses TRBV6-5 and TRBJ1-2; perhaps TRBD1 as D (5 bases). Trimming removed 5 bases at V and 5 bases at J, with 18 bases between. CDR3 length: 15 amino acids. CDR1 is MNHEY, CDR2 SVGAGI, per germline. CDR3 DNA sequence: TGTGCCAGCAGTAGCGATGCAGGGTTACTGTATGGCTACACCTTC. This encodes CASSSDAGLLYGYTF.

This sequence joins TRBV27 and TRBJ2-7; possibly TRBD2 for D (6 bases). V was cut by 6 bases and J by 0 bases, with 18 bases left in between. Germline lookup yields CDR1 MNHEY and CDR2 SMNVEV (reference sequence). The CDR3 has 16 amino acids. CDR3 coding DNA: TGTGCCAGCAGCCCCCTAACGGGACTCTTCTCCTACGAGCAGTACTTC. It is translated as CASSPLTGLFSYEQYF.

The count of this clone is one. This chain connects TRBV29-1 to TRBJ2-7; D possibly matches TRBD1 or TRBD2 (6 bases each). This CDR3 has 12 amino acids. Germline CDR1 is SQVTM and CDR2 is ANQGSEA. Trimming left V 4 bases short and J 3 bases short, with 10 bases between. For the CDR3, the DNA is TGCAGCGTTGCTGGGGGGCGCTACGAGCAGTACTTC. It specifies CSVAGGRYEQYF.

On this clone itself: Sequence at one end of the junction differs from germline and may be a read error. The chain has TRBV7-2 and TRBJ2-5; 7 bases are a match to TRBD1. CDR1 is SGHTA, CDR2 FQGNSA, per germline. This CDR3 is built from 11 residues. This chain's CDR3 is CASRLGGRVNF. The CDR3 DNA reads TGTGCCAGCCGTTTAGGGGGCAGGGTAAACTTC.

V gene TRBV20-1 combines with J gene TRBJ2-1; D is unresolved. Germline CDR1 and CDR2: DFQATT and SNEGSKA (reference sequence). Deletions cut 0 bases from V and 5 bases from J, with 2 bases between. The CDR3 is 11 residues long. The CDR3 DNA is TGCAGTGCTAGAGACCACAATGAGCAGTTCTTC. Translated: CSARDHNEQFF.

This chain links TRBV30 with TRBJ2-1; D is uncertain. CDR1 GTSNPN and CDR2 SVGIG come from the germline V gene (reference sequence). The CDR3 covers 16 residues. The V end was cut by 5 bases, the J end by 4 bases, with 21 bases between. CDR3 DNA sequence: TGTGCCTGGGAAGAAGGAAGTATCCCTGTTTACAATGAGCAGTTCTTC. Its translation: CAWEEGSIPVYNEQFF. The full variable domain, in which reference TRBV30 and TRBJ2-1 provide the parts outside the CDR3, is SQTIHQWPATLVQPVGSPLSLECTVEGTSNPNLYWYRQAAGRGLQLLFYSVGIGQISSEVPQNLSASRPQDRQFILSSKKLLLSDSGFYLCAWEEGSIPVYNEQFFGPGTRLTVL.

J is TRBJ1-1 and V is TRBV28, with a tentative D call TRBD1 (5 bases). The V and J ends lost 2 bases and 5 bases respectively, with 12 bases between them. Germline lookup yields CDR1 MDHEN and CDR2 SYDVKM. The CDR3 sequence is 14 residues long. In DNA form, the CDR3 reads TGTGCCAGCAGTTTAGTACAGGAAGGGACTGAAGCTTTCTTT. This encodes CASSLVQEGTEAFF.

In regard to this clone: Other DNA sequences in this sample translate to the same CDR3. This chain joins TRBV2 and TRBJ1-2; a weak D match, TRBD1 (5 bases). CDR1 and CDR2 from the germline V gene are SNHLY and FYNNEI. CDR3 size: 13 residues. V lost 4 bases and J lost 4, with 10 bases in between. The CDR3 DNA sequence: TGTGCCAGCAGTGGAGGGGAGTCCTATGGCTACACCTTC. Its translation is CASSGGESYGYTF.

The CDR3 region has the DNA TGTGCCAGTAGTATAGGACTGGTACAGATCCCCGAGCCCCAGCATTTT. Residues: CASSIGLVQIPEPQHF. The chain carries TRBV19 and TRBJ1-5, with unresolved D. V was trimmed by 1 base and J by 8 bases, leaving 18 bases between them. The germline V gene has CDR1 LNHDA and CDR2 SQIVND (reference sequence). The CDR3 is 16 amino acids. Looking up the rest from reference TRBV19 and TRBJ1-5 gives the full variable domain: DGGITQSPKYLFRKEGQNVTLSCEQNLNHDAMYWYRQDPGQGLRLIYYSQIVNDFQKGDIAEGYSVSREKKESFPLTVTSAQKNPTAFYLCASSIGLVQIPEPQHFGDGTRLSIL.

This clone was detected once. The rearrangement links TRBV10-3 to TRBJ1-2, with TRBD1 as a possible D gene (5 bases). The germline V gene encodes CDR1 ENHRY and CDR2 SYGVKD. The CDR3 totals 14 residues. V was pared by 4 bases and J by 10 bases, with 19 bases between. This CDR3 reads CAISAGGVSMDYTF. CDR3 in DNA: TGTGCCATCAGTGCCGGGGGAGTATCTATGGACTACACCTTC.

On this clone itself: The same CDR3 is also encoded by other DNA sequences in this sample. CDR3 coding DNA: TGTGCCAGCAGCTTGGACGGATATGGCTACACCTTC. This codes for CASSLDGYGYTF. This chain connects TRBV5-6 to TRBJ1-2, with unresolved D. V lost 0 bases, J lost 5 bases, and 5 bases lay in between. This CDR3 spans 12 amino acids. CDR1 and CDR2 (germline): SGHDT, YYEEEE. The whole variable domain, remainder taken from reference TRBV5-6 and TRBJ1-2, is DAGVTQSPTHLIKTRGQQVTLRCSPKSGHDTVSWYQQALGQGPQFIFQYYEEEERQRGNFPDRFSGHQFPNYSSELNVNALLLGDSALYLCASSLDGYGYTFGSGTRLTVV.

This sequence joins TRBV4-1 and TRBJ2-7; 11 nucleotides line up with TRBD2. J gave up 5 bases and V 0 bases, and 12 bases lay outside the gene matches. There are 18 residues in the CDR3. Germline CDR1 reads MGHRA; CDR2 reads YSYEKL. The CDR3 DNA reads as TGCGCCAGCAGCCAAGATACCCCAGGGCTAGCGGGAGGCCACGAGCAGTACTTC. Translation gives CASSQDTPGLAGGHEQYF.

Comment on this clone: The same CDR3 also results from other DNA sequences found in this sample. This sequence joins TRBV7-9 and TRBJ1-2; D not resolved. V was pared by 1 base and J by 5 bases, with 11 bases between. The CDR3 runs 14 residues. Germline V gene data show CDR1 as SEHNR and CDR2 as FQNEAQ (reference sequence). In DNA, the CDR3 is TGTGCCAGCAGCTTAGGAGGGTCTTCATATGGCTACACCTTC. It encodes CASSLGGSSYGYTF.

This clone came up once. The rearrangement links TRBV7-2 to TRBJ2-7; a possible D gene is TRBD2 (7 bases). Germline loops: CDR1 SGHTA, CDR2 FQGNSA. V was shortened by 5 bases and J by 3 bases, with 29 bases between the two germline ends. The CDR3 contains 19 residues. CDR3 nucleotides: TGTGCCAGCAGCCCTCGCGCGGGGGCCTTTCATATAAAGGGCTACGAGCAGTACTTC. This encodes CASSPRAGAFHIKGYEQYF.

The rearrangement links TRBV5-1 to TRBJ2-1, with D possibly TRBD2 on 6 matching bases. The V gene lost 1 base and the J gene lost 2 bases, with 10 bases spanning the gap. Germline V gene lookup returns CDR1 SGHRS and CDR2 YFSETQ. The CDR3 sequence is 15 residues long. The CDR3 DNA reads as TGCGCCAGCAGCTTGCAGGGCGGGACCTACAATGAGCAGTTCTTC. It encodes CASSLQGGTYNEQFF.

This rearrangement joins TRBV6-5 to TRBJ1-5; 9 nucleotides line up with TRBD1. The CDR3 loop spans 15 amino acids. J gave up 5 bases and V 5 bases, and 7 bases lay outside the gene matches. The germline CDR1 and CDR2 sequences are MNHEY and SVGAGI. CDR3 coding DNA: TGTGCCAGCAGTCACGGGGGACAGGGTGATCAGCCCCAGCATTTT. Its translation: CASSHGGQGDQPQHF.

The genes are TRBV4-3 and TRBJ2-1; TRBD2 might be the D (6 bases). The CDR3 runs to 15 residues. The V end lost 0 bases, the J end lost 4 bases, and 10 bases lay between the germline ends. CDR1 LGHNA and CDR2 YSLEER come from the germline V gene. The CDR3 region is CASSQDHSGYNEQFF. The CDR3 coding sequence is TGCGCCAGCAGCCAAGATCATAGCGGTTACAATGAGCAGTTCTTC.

The rearrangement joins TRBV5-6 to TRBJ2-5; unclear D gene. V was clipped by 2 bases and J by 2 bases, with 13 bases between them. Germline V gene data show CDR1 as SGHDT and CDR2 as YYEEEE. The CDR3 has 15 residues. This chain's CDR3 is CASSLEETIQETQYF. The CDR3 DNA follows: TGTGCCAGCAGCTTAGAGGAAACGATTCAAGAGACCCAGTACTTC. Full variable domain (remainder filled in from reference TRBV5-6 and TRBJ2-5): DAGVTQSPTHLIKTRGQQVTLRCSPKSGHDTVSWYQQALGQGPQFIFQYYEEEERQRGNFPDRFSGHQFPNYSSELNVNALLLGDSALYLCASSLEETIQETQYFGPGTRLLVL.

The chain employs TRBV11-2 and TRBJ2-7, with TRBD2 identical over 9 bases. The germline V gene encodes CDR1 SGHAT and CDR2 FQNNGV. The CDR3 has 14 amino acids. The V gene end was trimmed by 3 bases and the J gene end by 3 bases; junction bases not matched to a gene: 3. CDR3 sequence reads: CASSFASGIYEQYF. CDR3 bases: TGTGCCAGCAGCTTCGCTAGCGGGATCTACGAGCAGTACTTC.

V and J are TRBV27 and TRBJ1-1, with 9 bases lining up with TRBD1. In germline, CDR1 is MNHEY, CDR2 SMNVEV (reference sequence). The ends lost 7 bases at V and 3 bases at J; junction bases unmatched: 6. The CDR3 loop spans 14 amino acids. As DNA, the CDR3 is TGTGCCAGCACTGAGACAGGGGGGGACACTGAAGCTTTCTTT. Amino acids: CASTETGGDTEAFF.

The V and J genes are TRBV19 and TRBJ2-7; a possible D gene is TRBD1 (6 bases). Germline V gene lookup returns CDR1 LNHDA and CDR2 SQIVND (reference sequence). The CDR3 sequence is 14 residues long. V was cut by 3 bases and J by 4 bases, with 13 bases left in between. CDR3 sequence (DNA): TGTGCCAGTAGTATGGAGGACAGTGGATACGAGCAGTACTTC. Translation gives CASSMEDSGYEQYF.

The V and J genes are TRBV2 and TRBJ2-7; D is perhaps TRBD1 or TRBD2 (6 bases each). V was trimmed by 1 base and J by 3 bases, leaving 10 bases between them. The CDR3 sequence is 14 residues long. The germline CDR1 and CDR2 sequences are SNHLY and FYNNEI. CDR3 DNA sequence: TGTGCCAGCAGTGAAGACGCGGGACACTACGAGCAGTACTTC. This gives the protein CASSEDAGHYEQYF.

The chain uses TRBV19 and TRBJ2-7; D possibly corresponds to TRBD2 (5 bases). This CDR3 has 14 amino acids. Germline lookup yields CDR1 LNHDA and CDR2 SQIVND (reference sequence). The ends were cut back, 6 bases at V and 3 bases at J, with 15 bases in the middle. The CDR3 DNA is TGTGCCAGTAGCCTGGGGAGCGGTTTCTACGAGCAGTACTTC. Its protein product is CASSLGSGFYEQYF. The complete variable domain, with remaining parts taken from reference TRBV19 and TRBJ2-7, reads DGGITQSPKYLFRKEGQNVTLSCEQNLNHDAMYWYRQDPGQGLRLIYYSQIVNDFQKGDIAEGYSVSREKKESFPLTVTSAQKNPTAFYLCASSLGSGFYEQYFGPGTRLTVT.

CDR3 sequence reads: CASSFTSGDHSYEQYF. The DNA of the CDR3 is TGTGCCAGCAGCTTTACCTCAGGGGACCACTCCTACGAGCAGTACTTC. This chain connects TRBV13 to TRBJ2-7; tentatively, D is TRBD1 (6 bases). Germline lookup yields CDR1 PRHDT and CDR2 FYEKMQ (reference sequence). This CDR3 has 16 residues. The V and J ends lost 3 bases and 0 bases respectively, with 15 bases between them. The full variable domain, its missing parts supplied by reference TRBV13 and TRBJ2-7, is AAGVIQSPRHLIKEKRETATLKCYPIPRHDTVYWYQQGPGQDPQFLISFYEKMQSDKGSIPDRFSAQQFSDYHSELNMSSLELGDSALYFCASSFTSGDHSYEQYFGPGTRLTVT.

The V call is TRBV7-9, the J call TRBJ1-4; 7 bases map to TRBD1. Germline lookup yields CDR1 SEHNR and CDR2 FQNEAQ (reference sequence). The CDR3 is 15 amino acids. V trimming: 6 bases; J trimming: 7 bases; junction bases outside the gene matches: 11. The CDR3 bases are TGTGCCAGCAGTCATAACCGGGACAGTATTGAAAAACTGTTTTTT. This encodes CASSHNRDSIEKLFF.

The chain uses TRBV5-4 and TRBJ2-5; TRBD2 matches 10 bases. V trimming: 3 bases; J trimming: 3 bases; junction bases outside the gene matches: 5. In germline, CDR1 is SGHNT, CDR2 YYREEE (reference sequence). The CDR3 spans 15 residues. The CDR3 spells CASSSLAGGEETQYF. In DNA form, the CDR3 reads TGTGCCAGCAGCTCGTTAGCGGGGGGCGAAGAGACCCAGTACTTC. Full variable domain (rest looked up from reference TRBV5-4 and TRBJ2-5): ETGVTQSPTHLIKTRGQQVTLRCSSQSGHNTVSWYQQALGQGPQFIFQYYREEENGRGNFPPRFSGLQFPNYSSELNVNALELDDSALYLCASSSLAGGEETQYFGPGTRLLVL.

The chain couples TRBV4-1 to TRBJ2-4; D not resolved. This CDR3 region has 15 residues. Germline V gene sequence: CDR1 MGHRA, CDR2 YSYEKL. The V gene lost 4 bases and the J gene lost 0 bases, with 10 bases spanning the gap. Here the CDR3 DNA reads TGCGCCAGCAGCCTCACTGATCTAGCCAAAAACATTCAGTACTTC. Residues: CASSLTDLAKNIQYF.